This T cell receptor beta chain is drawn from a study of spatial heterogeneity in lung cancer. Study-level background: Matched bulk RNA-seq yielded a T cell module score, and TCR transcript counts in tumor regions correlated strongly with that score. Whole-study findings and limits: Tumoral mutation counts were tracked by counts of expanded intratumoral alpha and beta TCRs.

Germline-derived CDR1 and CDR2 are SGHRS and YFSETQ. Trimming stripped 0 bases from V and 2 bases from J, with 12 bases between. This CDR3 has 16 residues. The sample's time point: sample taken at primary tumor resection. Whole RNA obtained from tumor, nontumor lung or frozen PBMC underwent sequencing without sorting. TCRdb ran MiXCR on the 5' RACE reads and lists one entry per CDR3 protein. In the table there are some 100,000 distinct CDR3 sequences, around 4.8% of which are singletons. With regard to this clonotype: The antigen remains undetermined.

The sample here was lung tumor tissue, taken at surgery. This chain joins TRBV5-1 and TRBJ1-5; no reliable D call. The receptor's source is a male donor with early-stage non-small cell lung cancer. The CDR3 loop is CASSLDPIAGNQPQHF. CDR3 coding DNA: TGCGCCAGCAGCTTGGACCCAATAGCGGGCAATCAGCCCCAGCATTTT.